A selection of T cell receptor beta chains follows, all from one sample in a study of cytomegalovirus exposure and HLA in healthy donors. The repertoire was sequenced with immunoSEQ multiplex PCR; TCRdb's copy has only in-frame clones and lacks some. The sample lists roughly 190,000 clones; around 90% were seen once. Material: PBMCs. These receptor sequences come from a boy aged 2-9 years in good health and CMV-seronegative. The CDR3 runs from the conserved cysteine through the conserved F or W.

v_gene: TRBV5-1; j_gene: TRBJ1-4; CDR3aa: CASSRVGEKLFF
v_gene: TRBV5-8; j_gene: TRBJ2-1; CDR3aa: CASSLHASASYEQFF
v_gene: TRBV14; j_gene: TRBJ2-1; CDR3aa: CASSQGGGAFDEQFF
v_gene: TRBV29-1; j_gene: TRBJ2-1; CDR3aa: CSGLRGNNEQFF
v_gene: TRBV2; j_gene: TRBJ2-1; CDR3aa: CASSEALVPTGEAYNEQFF
v_gene: TRBV9; j_gene: TRBJ1-6; CDR3aa: CASSATGDNSPLHF
v_gene: TRBV6-4; j_gene: TRBJ1-6; CDR3aa: CASSDSGVSPLHF
v_gene: TRBV7-2; j_gene: TRBJ1-5; CDR3aa: CASSPRTGGLDQPQHF
v_gene: TRBV19; j_gene: TRBJ2-7; CDR3aa: CASSPGQSSYEQYF
v_gene: TRBV19; j_gene: TRBJ1-1; CDR3aa: CASSITPTPNTEAFF
v_gene: TRBV2; j_gene: TRBJ2-7; CDR3aa: CASRGLTGKYEQYF
v_gene: TRBV29-1; j_gene: TRBJ1-2; CDR3aa: CSSLGGGANYGYTF
v_gene: TRBV6-5; j_gene: TRBJ1-6; CDR3aa: CASRPWEGDSPLHF
v_gene: TRBV30; j_gene: TRBJ1-4; CDR3aa: CAWSEGAGFEKLFF
v_gene: TRBV6-1; j_gene: TRBJ2-5; CDR3aa: CASSAAGGQETQYF
v_gene: TRBV18; j_gene: NA; CDR3aa: CASSPDRGGYYEQYF
v_gene: TRBV27; j_gene: TRBJ2-3; CDR3aa: CASSLSKGPGGSADTQYF
v_gene: TRBV5-1; j_gene: NA; CDR3aa: CASSLGPGQGSYEQYF
v_gene: TRBV5-1; j_gene: TRBJ2-7; CDR3aa: CASSTRDRVGEQYF
v_gene: TRBV7-8; j_gene: TRBJ2-1; CDR3aa: CASSLGLAGGRNEQFF
v_gene: TRBV6-1; j_gene: TRBJ1-1; CDR3aa: CASSLKTGGTEAFF
v_gene: TRBV7-9; j_gene: TRBJ2-7; CDR3aa: CASSPSRFGASGPYEQYF
v_gene: TRBV9; j_gene: TRBJ1-3; CDR3aa: CASSRAEQISGNTIYF
v_gene: TRBV28; j_gene: TRBJ2-4; CDR3aa: CASRGPGESTKNIQYF
v_gene: TRBV12-5; j_gene: TRBJ2-3; CDR3aa: CASGLRLAGRDTQYF
v_gene: TRBV2; j_gene: TRBJ2-7; CDR3aa: CASRARDIIYEQYF